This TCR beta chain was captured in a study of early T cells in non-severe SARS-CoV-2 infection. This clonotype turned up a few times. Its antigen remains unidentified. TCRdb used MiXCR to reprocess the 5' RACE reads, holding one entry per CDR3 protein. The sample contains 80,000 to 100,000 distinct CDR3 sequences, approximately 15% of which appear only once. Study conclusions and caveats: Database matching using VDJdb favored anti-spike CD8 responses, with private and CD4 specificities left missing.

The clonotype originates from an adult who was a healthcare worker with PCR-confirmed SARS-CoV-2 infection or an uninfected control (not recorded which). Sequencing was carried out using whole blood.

This CDR3 is CASSDNPYEQYF. The CDR3 DNA follows: TGCGCCAGCAGTGACAACCCCTACGAGCAGTACTTC. The chain is built from TRBV10-2 and TRBJ2-7; no firm D call. From germline, CDR1 is WSHSY and CDR2 SAAADI. This CDR3 has 12 residues. Trimming cost V 3 bases and J 2 bases, with 5 bases left between them.